This T cell receptor beta chain is drawn from a study of blood T cell repertoires in COVID-19. The V end lost 6 bases, the J end lost 3 bases, and 11 bases lay between the germline ends. Germline lookup yields CDR1 MNHEY and CDR2 SVGAGI. This CDR3 is built from 13 residues. This table comes from immunoSEQ multiplex PCR, and its TCRdb copy is limited to in-frame clones, with some not included. This table has 50,000 to 60,000 clones, 85% appearing once. V gene TRBV6-5 combines with J gene TRBJ2-5; D is perhaps TRBD1 (6 bases). The sample taken for sequencing was peripheral blood. This clonotype originated in a human donor in a cohort sampled during active COVID-19. The CDR3 reads CASSRSGEETQYF. As DNA, the CDR3 is TGTGCCAGCAGCCGATCAGGGGAAGAGACCCAGTACTTC.